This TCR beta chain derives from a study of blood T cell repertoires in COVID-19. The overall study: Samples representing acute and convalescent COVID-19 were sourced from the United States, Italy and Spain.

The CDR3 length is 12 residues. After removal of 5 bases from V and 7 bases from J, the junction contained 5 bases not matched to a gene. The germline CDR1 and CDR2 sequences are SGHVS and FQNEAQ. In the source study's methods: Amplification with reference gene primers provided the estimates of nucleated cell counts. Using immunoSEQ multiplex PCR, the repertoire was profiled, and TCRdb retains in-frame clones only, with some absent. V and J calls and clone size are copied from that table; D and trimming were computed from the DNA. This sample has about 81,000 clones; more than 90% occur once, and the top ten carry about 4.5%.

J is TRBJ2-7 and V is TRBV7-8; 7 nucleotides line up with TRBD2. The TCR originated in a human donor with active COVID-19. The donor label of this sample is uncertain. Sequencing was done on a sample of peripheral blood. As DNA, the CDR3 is TGTGCCAGCAGCCTCGGGGGGTGGGAGCAGTACTTC. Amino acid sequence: CASSLGGWEQYF.